The 18 T cell receptor beta chains below were found in one sample sequenced in a study of molecular identifiers for immune sequencing clone quantification. From the PCR reads, TCRdb called clonotypes with MiXCR, one entry per CDR3 protein. The sample holds 97,000 or so distinct CDR3 sequences, about 35% seen once. The specimen sequenced was naive CD8+ T cells from blood, with Jurkat cell RNA spiked in. The subset was: FACS-sorted CD8+CD4-CCR7+CD45RA+ naive T cells. Receptors were obtained from a human donor in good health. Some libraries in this study had Jurkat cell RNA spiked in.

This clonotype was picked up a small number of times. In nucleotides, the CDR3 is TGTGCCAGCAGTTCGGACACGCTAACGAACCAAGAGACCCAGTACTTC. Its translation: CASSSDTLTNQETQYF. The V and J genes are TRBV12-3 or TRBV12-4 and TRBJ2-5; TRBD1 might be the D (5 bases). The CDR3 length is 16 residues. Trimming removed 4 bases from V and 0 bases from J, with 15 bases in between.

The gene calls are TRBV7-8 and TRBJ2-1; 10 bases agree with TRBD2. The length of the CDR3 is 22 residues. Germline assignment: CDR1 SGHVS and CDR2 FQNEAQ. With V trimmed by 5 bases and J by 7 bases, 29 bases remained unmatched. CDR3 residues: CASSAFRGHSVRLAGDGNEQFF. The CDR3 nucleotides read TGTGCCAGCAGCGCCTTTCGGGGACACTCCGTTAGGCTAGCGGGAGACGGTAATGAGCAGTTCTTC.

As for this clonotype: One end of the junction is discordant with germline, which a read error may explain. The chain recombines TRBV5-6 with TRBJ1-2; 10 bases align to TRBD1. The CDR3 has 14 amino acids. CDR1 and CDR2 from the germline V gene are SGHDT and YYEEEE. The CDR3 DNA reads TGTGCCAGCAGTTTGGGACAGGGGATCTATGGCTACACCTTC. Translated, it gives CASSLGQGIYGYTF. The full variable domain, its missing parts supplied by reference TRBV5-6 and TRBJ1-2, is DAGVTQSPTHLIKTRGQQVTLRCSPKSGHDTVSWYQQALGQGPQFIFQYYEEEERQRGNFPDRFSGHQFPNYSSELNVNALLLGDSALYLCASSLGQGIYGYTFGSGTRLTVV.

V usage is TRBV19 and J usage is TRBJ2-3, with 8 bases aligning to TRBD2. CDR3 size: 16 residues. Losses at the gene ends were 4 bases for V and 2 bases for J; bases not matched to a gene: 8. Germline loops: CDR1 LNHDA, CDR2 SQIVND (reference sequence). Here the CDR3 reads CASSTIAGQDTDTQYF. DNA for the CDR3: TGTGCCAGTAGTACCATAGCGGGGCAGGACACAGATACGCAGTATTTT.

The gene calls are TRBV19 and TRBJ1-5, with D possibly TRBD1 on 5 matching bases. Germline CDR1 reads LNHDA; CDR2 reads SQIVND (reference sequence). This CDR3 has 13 residues. Trimming left V 3 bases short and J 7 bases short, with 10 bases between. CDR3 nucleotides: TGTGCCAGTAGTATCCAGGGTTTACAGCCCCAGCATTTT. Translation: CASSIQGLQPQHF.

This clonotype was seen repeatedly, ten times or more. This sequence joins TRBV5-1 and TRBJ1-1, with 9 bases fitting TRBD1. There are 14 residues in the CDR3. V shed 4 bases and J 5 bases; nucleotides not matched to a gene: 6. Germline V gene data show CDR1 as SGHRS and CDR2 as YFSETQ. Written as DNA, the CDR3 is TGCGCCAGCAGCCTCGGACAGGGGCGGACTGAAGCTTTCTTT. Translating gives CASSLGQGRTEAFF.

This clonotype was counted between two and nine times. The chain recombines TRBV20-1 with TRBJ2-7; D gene ambiguous. V gave up 6 bases and J gave up 0 bases, with 21 bases separating them. Germline assignment: CDR1 DFQATT and CDR2 SNEGSKA (reference sequence). The CDR3 sequence is 16 residues long. Here the CDR3 DNA reads TGCAGTGCACCCTCCCTTGCCCACAGACTCTCCTACGAGCAGTACTTC. Its translation: CSAPSLAHRLSYEQYF.

The gene calls are TRBV28 and TRBJ1-5, with D maybe TRBD1 (6 bases). Germline V lookup: CDR1 MDHEN, CDR2 SYDVKM. The CDR3 length is 16 residues. With 5 bases removed from V and 7 bases from J, the gap between germline ends came to 21 bases. Here the CDR3 DNA reads TGTGCCAGCAGTCCCCCCCGGGGGGGGGGCCAACAGCCCCAGCATTTT. Protein sequence: CASSPPRGGGQQPQHF.

The chain uses TRBV7-9 and TRBJ2-2, with 7 positions matching TRBD2. In germline, CDR1 is SEHNR, CDR2 FQNEAQ (reference sequence). The V and J ends lost 3 bases and 5 bases, in that order; junction bases with no gene match: 18. The CDR3 covers 19 residues. The CDR3, as DNA: TGTGCCAGCAGCTTCTCCAGGGTGCTAGCGGACACGATTACCGGGGAGCTGTTTTTT. Residues: CASSFSRVLADTITGELFF.

To note about this clonotype: One junction end does not reproduce the germline sequence, and a read error may be involved. This chain uses TRBV3-1 with TRBJ2-3, with 11 bases matching TRBD2. This CDR3 spans 16 amino acids. Germline loops: CDR1 LGHDT, CDR2 YNNKEL (reference sequence). CDR3 protein: CASSPGLAASTDTQCF. In nucleotides, the CDR3 is TGTGCCAGCAGCCCGGGACTAGCGGCAAGCACAGATACGCAGTGTTTT.

In its sample, this clonotype was seen many times. The chain has TRBV7-2 and TRBJ2-3; 11 bases align to TRBD2. CDR1 and CDR2 from the germline V gene are SGHTA and FQGNSA. V shed 5 bases and J 3 bases; nucleotides not matched to a gene: 7. This CDR3 region has 16 residues. In DNA form, the CDR3 reads TGTGCCAGCAGCCTACTAGCGGGAGTTTTTACAGATACGCAGTATTTT. Protein sequence: CASSLLAGVFTDTQYF.

The chain combines TRBV28 with TRBJ1-3; D ambiguous. Germline CDR1 and CDR2: MDHEN and SYDVKM. This CDR3 has 15 amino acids. The V gene lost 7 bases and the J gene lost 0 bases, with 13 bases spanning the gap. CDR3 nucleotide sequence: TGTGCCAGCACCCCAACCGAATTCTCTGGAAACACCATATATTTT. It codes for CASTPTEFSGNTIYF.

This clonotype has a handful of counts. The CDR3 spells CASSLAVLAMLGTGAYEQYF. CDR3 nucleotide sequence: TGTGCCAGCAGCTTAGCCGTATTAGCAATGTTGGGGACAGGGGCCTACGAGCAGTACTTC. The V gene is TRBV7-9, the J gene TRBJ2-7; 10 bases fit TRBD1. The CDR3 extends over 20 amino acids. CDR1 and CDR2 from the germline V gene are SEHNR and FQNEAQ (reference sequence). The ends lost 0 bases at V and 2 bases at J; junction bases unmatched: 16.

Turning to this clonotype: Germline is not matched at one junction end, which may reflect a read error. The rearrangement links TRBV6-4 to TRBJ2-3; 13 positions agree with TRBD2. Germline CDR1 is MRHNA and CDR2 is SNTAGT. The CDR3 extends over 16 amino acids. Written as DNA, the CDR3 is TGTGCCGGCAGAAAGCCCGGGACTAGCGGGATTATTACGCAGTATTTT. The encoded protein is CAGRKPGTSGIITQYF.

This clonotype was seen more than once but under ten times. The chain has TRBV28 and TRBJ2-7; 8 bases agree with TRBD2. The CDR3 totals 15 residues. The trim removed 2 bases at V and 5 bases at J, leaving 8 bases unmatched. Germline loops: CDR1 MDHEN, CDR2 SYDVKM. CDR3 in amino acids: CASSLDSGTGDEQYF. Written as DNA, the CDR3 is TGTGCCAGCAGTTTAGATAGCGGGACCGGCGACGAGCAGTACTTC.

This clonotype was observed a handful of times. The genes are TRBV10-3 and TRBJ2-3, with D unclear. The germline CDR1 and CDR2 sequences are ENHRY and SYGVKD. Trimming pared 2 bases from V and 3 bases from J, leaving 12 bases between. This CDR3 region has 15 residues. CDR3 region: CAISEVRVSTDTQYF. The CDR3 DNA reads as TGTGCCATCAGTGAGGTCCGGGTGTCGACAGATACGCAGTATTTT.

This clonotype was seen at least ten times. The chain employs TRBV5-1 and TRBJ2-1; 8 nucleotides match TRBD2. CDR1 SGHRS and CDR2 YFSETQ come from the germline V gene. This CDR3 has 19 amino acids. With 2 bases clipped from V and 2 bases from J, the junction kept 15 bases outside the gene matches. CDR3 amino acids: CASSFGAGAVQGPYNEQFF. Written as DNA, the CDR3 is TGCGCCAGCAGCTTTGGAGCGGGAGCTGTCCAAGGGCCCTACAATGAGCAGTTCTTC.

This clonotype was seen only a few times. V is TRBV12-3 or TRBV12-4 and J is TRBJ2-3, with TRBD1 matching over 7 bases. The CDR3 is 14 amino acids. V was clipped by 7 bases and J by 3 bases; unmatched bases: 7. The CDR3 protein is CASNVGGGTDTQYF. In nucleotides, the CDR3 is TGTGCCAGCAACGTAGGGGGCGGGACAGATACGCAGTATTTT.